This TCR beta chain stems from a study of T cell responses to AZD1222 COVID-19 vaccine (dated by TCRdb to the early 2020s). At the level of the whole study: AZD1222 recipients whose second dose came at about 4 weeks and those whose second dose came at about 12 weeks were combined into one group, since spike-specific TCR depth and breadth did not differ between the two schedules. TCR sequencing covered some 240 trial participants: approximately 200 given two doses of AZD1222 and 26 given two doses of MenACWY control vaccine. Trial participants were enrolled by age into subgroups of 18-55, 56-69 and 70-plus years, and roughly 160, 29 and 62 TCR-sequenced participants, respectively, were included in these subgroups.

The paper as a whole reports these results and caveats: After two AZD1222 doses, spike-specific TCR breadth and depth were significantly higher than at day 0 and than in MenACWY recipients. Conclusions about previously exposed vaccinees are limited, since just 5 or 6 AZD1222 recipients were seropositive for SARS-CoV-2 at baseline. Participants were mostly white British and included more females than males, and it was suggested by the authors that clonal diversity may have been underestimated. The 56-69-year group was small, and its depth increase did not reach significance, likely because of low power. Vaccine-associated CD4 TCRs spanned the whole spike protein, with dominant responses in regions 160-218 and 743-854. Because no day 14 peak-response samples were available, the repertoires could be characterized only after the peak T cell response. Reportedly, almost half of the unique spike-specific TCRs recognized epitopes lying outside the regions that are mutated in the B.1.351 and B.1.1.7 variants.

This specimen's time point label, interpreted: baseline before first vaccination. The vaccinee samples were drawn from two UK trials, COV001 and COV002, one of which was a single-blind randomized controlled phase 2/3 trial testing AZD1222 (ChAdOx1 nCoV-19) in healthy adults. For TCRbeta chain sequencing, PBMC samples were collected from trial participants at day 0 and at day 28 after the second dose. Of note for this clone: This clone's antigen is unknown. The record has no base qualities; no much larger clone is one base away.

The CDR3 regions of human TCRbeta chains were analyzed by immunosequencing. As for the authors' bioinformatics: Repertoire TCRs were matched against a reference library of SARS-CoV-2-specific TCRs generated with the MIRA antigen-specificity platform. Breadth meant the fraction of unique TCRs that were SARS-CoV-2-associated, whereas depth meant the fraction of total T cells that were SARS-CoV-2-associated. Using the MIRA data, each spike-specific TCR was assigned both to the spike region to which the TCR was reactive and to a CD4 or CD8 class. Log10-transformed breadth and depth values were compared by one-way ANOVA with Sidak's multiple comparisons tests. Imported from immuneACCESS, the table was reduced by TCRdb to in-frame sequences with V and J called. These copies leave out some clones; in studies compared against another copy, an unresolved V gene accounts for under half, and the cause of the remainder is not known. D and trimming were read from the DNA, whereas the V and J calls and clone size are those reported in that table. The sample contains about 190,000 clones, more than 75% of them found a single time. Of the sample, 0.99% falls within the top ten clones.

The CDR3 runs 16 residues from the cysteine to the phenylalanine. This entry keeps only the CDR3 DNA: 48 bases, framed from base 1. V is trimmed back by 1 base and J by 4 bases, and the junction contains 3 bases that no gene match accounts for. The germline V gene encodes CDR1 SGHNT and CDR2 YENEEA. The sequenced sample was peripheral blood, obtained on day 0 of AZD1222 vaccination. This receptor was obtained from an adult in good health. The rearranged segments are TRBV11-3 and TRBJ2-1; 11 of the junction bases match TRBD2. The nucleotide sequence is given as TGTGCCAGCAGCTTAGTCCTAGCGGGAGGATACAATGAGCAGTTCTTC. This sequence encodes CASSLVLAGGYNEQFF. The CDR3 plus the reference TRBV11-3 and TRBJ2-1 genes for the other parts give the full variable domain: EAGVVQSPRYKIIEKKQPVAFWCNPISGHNTLYWYLQNLGQGPELLIRYENEEAVDDSQLPKDRFSAERLKGVDSTLKIQPAELGDSAVYLCASSLVLAGGYNEQFFGPGTRLTVL.